The rows below give T cell receptor beta chains drawn from one sample of a study of tumour-infiltrating T cells in Burkitt lymphoma. TCRdb keeps only in-frame clones here, not all; method: immunoSEQ multiplex PCR. The repertoire consists of about 14,000 clones, with more than 70% occurring once and the leading ten covering less than 9.5%. Sample: tumor tissue. The receptor set was obtained from a human donor with diffuse large B-cell lymphoma. Each CDR3 is given with its conserved first and last residue. Each record gives: clone size, V gene, J gene, D gene, CDR3 protein, CDR3 DNA. D genes are given only for firm matches. Part of the rows lack a size; the others show once, few, many or a class for expanded clones.

abundance: .; v_gene: TRBV4-1; j_gene: TRBJ1-5; d_gene: .; CDR3aa: CASSQVNQPQHF; CDR3nt: TGCGCCAGCAGCCAAGTTAACCAGCCCCAGCATTTT
abundance: .; v_gene: TRBV29-1; j_gene: TRBJ2-5; d_gene: TRBD1; CDR3aa: CSGLQGVAETQYF; CDR3nt: TGCAGCGGGCTACAGGGGGTTGCGGAGACCCAGTACTTC
abundance: .; v_gene: TRBV5-4; j_gene: TRBJ1-4; d_gene: .; CDR3aa: CASSHVDGTWLF; CDR3nt: TGTGCCAGCAGCCATGTCGACGGGACATGGCTTTTT
abundance: .; v_gene: TRBV11-3; j_gene: TRBJ2-1; d_gene: .; CDR3aa: CASSLHTGRPQKQFF; CDR3nt: TGTGCCAGCAGCCTCCACACCGGACGGCCGCAGAAGCAGTTCTTC
abundance: .; v_gene: TRBV27; j_gene: TRBJ1-5; d_gene: .; CDR3aa: CASSLWAGDQPQHF; CDR3nt: TGTGCCAGCAGTTTATGGGCAGGGGATCAGCCCCAGCATTTT
abundance: .; v_gene: TRBV6-5; j_gene: TRBJ1-1; d_gene: TRBD1; CDR3aa: CASSRRQGANTEAFF; CDR3nt: TGTGCCAGCAGCCGCAGACAGGGGGCGAACACTGAAGCTTTCTTT
abundance: .; v_gene: TRBV10-3; j_gene: TRBJ2-7; d_gene: .; CDR3aa: CANSRQVRRGTYEQYF; CDR3nt: TGTGCCAACAGCCGGCAAGTTCGCAGGGGAACTTACGAGCAGTACTTC
abundance: .; v_gene: TRBV5-1; j_gene: TRBJ2-3; d_gene: .; CDR3aa: CASSLGGWEVADTQYF; CDR3nt: TGCGCCAGCAGCTTGGGGGGATGGGAGGTTGCTGATACGCAGTATTTT
abundance: few; v_gene: TRBV4-1; j_gene: TRBJ2-7; d_gene: .; CDR3aa: CASSPAPGEPYYEQYF; CDR3nt: TGCGCCAGCAGCCCGGCTCCGGGGGAACCTTACTACGAGCAGTACTTC
abundance: medium-sized; v_gene: TRBV11-3; j_gene: TRBJ2-7; d_gene: TRBD2; CDR3aa: CASSIGSGGRKYF; CDR3nt: TGTGCCAGCAGCATCGGATCGGGGGGGAGAAAGTACTTC
abundance: .; v_gene: TRBV7-3; j_gene: TRBJ2-1; d_gene: .; CDR3aa: CASSPYQGGYNEQFF; CDR3nt: TGTGCCAGCAGCCCCTACCAAGGGGGATACAATGAGCAGTTCTTC
abundance: .; v_gene: TRBV6-5; j_gene: TRBJ2-6; d_gene: .; CDR3aa: CASSYNQDSGANVLTF; CDR3nt: TGTGCCAGCAGTTATAACCAGGACTCTGGGGCCAACGTCCTGACTTTC
abundance: .; v_gene: TRBV5-1; j_gene: TRBJ2-2; d_gene: .; CDR3aa: CASSLGLSNTGELFF; CDR3nt: TGCGCCAGCAGCTTAGGACTATCAAACACCGGGGAGCTGTTTTTT
abundance: .; v_gene: TRBV6-1; j_gene: TRBJ2-5; d_gene: .; CDR3aa: CASSEFSGAETQYF; CDR3nt: TGTGCCAGCAGTGAATTCTCGGGAGCAGAGACCCAGTACTTC
abundance: .; v_gene: TRBV7-2; j_gene: TRBJ1-3; d_gene: .; CDR3aa: CASSSGSSGNTIYF; CDR3nt: TGTGCCAGCAGCTCTGGGTCCTCTGGAAACACCATATATTTT
abundance: .; v_gene: TRBV4-1; j_gene: TRBJ2-1; d_gene: TRBD2; CDR3aa: CASRSPGREANEQFF; CDR3nt: TGCGCCAGCAGGTCCCCGGGGAGGGAGGCAAATGAGCAGTTCTTC
abundance: .; v_gene: TRBV11-3; j_gene: TRBJ2-3; d_gene: TRBD2; CDR3aa: CASSLSGRAVDTQYF; CDR3nt: TGTGCCAGCAGCTTGAGCGGGAGGGCCGTAGATACGCAGTATTTT
abundance: few; v_gene: TRBV5-6; j_gene: TRBJ1-3; d_gene: .; CDR3aa: CASSPRGGQQLDWRNTIYF; CDR3nt: TGTGCCAGCAGCCCACGGGGAGGTCAGCAATTAGATTGGAGAAACACCATATATTTT
abundance: .; v_gene: TRBV5-1; j_gene: TRBJ1-5; d_gene: TRBD1; CDR3aa: CASSLEGASNQPQHF; CDR3nt: TGCGCCAGCAGCTTGGAGGGGGCTAGCAATCAGCCCCAGCATTTT
abundance: once; v_gene: TRBV9; j_gene: TRBJ2-5; d_gene: TRBD2; CDR3aa: CASSDGTSGSPTYQETQYF; CDR3nt: TGTGCCAGCAGCGACGGGACTAGCGGGAGTCCTACGTACCAAGAGACCCAGTACTTC
abundance: once; v_gene: TRBV30; j_gene: TRBJ1-2; d_gene: .; CDR3aa: CAGLLGGARYGYTF; CDR3nt: TGTGCCGGATTGTTGGGGGGGGCCCGGTATGGCTACACCTTC
abundance: .; v_gene: TRBV30; j_gene: TRBJ2-7; d_gene: TRBD1; CDR3aa: CAWSPDRGYEQYF; CDR3nt: TGTGCCTGGAGTCCGGACAGGGGCTACGAGCAGTACTTC
abundance: .; v_gene: TRBV9; j_gene: TRBJ2-2; d_gene: .; CDR3aa: CASTLGGDTGELFF; CDR3nt: TGTGCCAGCACCTTAGGGGGGGACACCGGGGAGCTGTTTTTT
abundance: medium-sized; v_gene: TRBV7-2; j_gene: TRBJ2-1; d_gene: TRBD2; CDR3aa: CASSRTSGFILGYNEQFF; CDR3nt: TGTGCCAGCTCACGGACTAGCGGATTCATTTTAGGTTACAATGAGCAGTTCTTC
abundance: .; v_gene: TRBV6-1; j_gene: TRBJ1-1; d_gene: .; CDR3aa: CASSGRGTTEKPEAFF; CDR3nt: TGTGCCAGCAGTGGAAGGGGAACGACCGAGAAACCTGAAGCTTTCTTT
abundance: .; v_gene: TRBV6-5; j_gene: TRBJ2-1; d_gene: TRBD1; CDR3aa: CASSAGGEKFF; CDR3nt: TGTGCCAGCAGTGCAGGGGGCGAAAAGTTCTTC
abundance: few; v_gene: TRBV28; j_gene: TRBJ2-7; d_gene: TRBD1; CDR3aa: CASSAGGAYYEQYF; CDR3nt: TGTGCCAGCAGTGCAGGGGGCGCTTACTACGAGCAGTACTTC
abundance: .; v_gene: TRBV29-1; j_gene: TRBJ1-1; d_gene: TRBD1; CDR3aa: CSHRTGAAEAFF; CDR3nt: TGCAGCCACAGGACAGGGGCTGCTGAAGCTTTCTTT
abundance: .; v_gene: TRBV11-1; j_gene: TRBJ1-1; d_gene: .; CDR3aa: CASSFGLQGNTEAFF; CDR3nt: TGTGCCAGCAGCTTCGGCCTCCAGGGCAACACTGAAGCTTTCTTT
abundance: .; v_gene: TRBV4-1; j_gene: TRBJ1-2; d_gene: .; CDR3aa: CASSQDQSEPYGYTF; CDR3nt: TGCGCCAGCAGCCAAGATCAAAGTGAACCGTATGGCTACACCTTC
abundance: .; v_gene: TRBV9; j_gene: TRBJ1-3; d_gene: .; CDR3aa: CASSTTGTRNTIYF; CDR3nt: TGTGCCAGCAGCACCACAGGGACTAGAAACACCATATATTTT
abundance: .; v_gene: TRBV14; j_gene: TRBJ2-1; d_gene: TRBD1; CDR3aa: CASSLLGQGAHEQFF; CDR3nt: TGTGCCAGCAGCCTCTTGGGACAGGGGGCTCATGAGCAGTTCTTC
abundance: .; v_gene: TRBV7-9; j_gene: TRBJ2-3; d_gene: TRBD2; CDR3aa: CASASDRGGRATDTQYF; CDR3nt: TGTGCCAGCGCATCGGATCGGGGCGGGAGGGCCACAGATACGCAGTATTTT
abundance: .; v_gene: TRBV19; j_gene: TRBJ2-3; d_gene: TRBD2; CDR3aa: CASTKLAGGPADTQYF; CDR3nt: TGTGCCAGTACAAAACTAGCGGGAGGCCCCGCAGATACGCAGTATTTT
abundance: .; v_gene: TRBV28; j_gene: TRBJ1-1; d_gene: .; CDR3aa: CASSPGGHYEAFF; CDR3nt: TGTGCCAGCAGCCCAGGTGGTCATTATGAAGCTTTCTTT
abundance: .; v_gene: TRBV29-1; j_gene: TRBJ1-4; d_gene: .; CDR3aa: CSASAGTARNEKLFF; CDR3nt: TGCAGCGCAAGCGCCGGGACTGCTAGAAATGAAAAACTGTTTTTT
abundance: .; v_gene: TRBV27; j_gene: TRBJ2-3; d_gene: TRBD2; CDR3aa: CASSSFFREGPDTQYF; CDR3nt: TGTGCCAGCAGTTCCTTTTTCCGGGAGGGACCAGATACGCAGTATTTT
abundance: .; v_gene: TRBV7-9; j_gene: TRBJ1-1; d_gene: .; CDR3aa: CASSLGGSTEAFF; CDR3nt: TGTGCCAGCAGCTTAGGGGGATCCACTGAAGCTTTCTTT
abundance: medium-sized; v_gene: TRBV29-1; j_gene: TRBJ2-5; d_gene: TRBD1; CDR3aa: CSVDRDQETQYF; CDR3nt: TGCAGCGTCGACAGGGACCAAGAGACCCAGTACTTC
abundance: .; v_gene: TRBV7-3; j_gene: TRBJ1-1; d_gene: TRBD1; CDR3aa: CASSLGTGNTEAFF; CDR3nt: TGTGCCAGCAGCTTGGGGACAGGGAACACTGAAGCTTTCTTT
abundance: .; v_gene: TRBV19; j_gene: TRBJ1-3; d_gene: .; CDR3aa: CASSEGSGNTIYF; CDR3nt: TGTGCCAGTAGTGAGGGCTCTGGAAACACCATATATTTT
abundance: .; v_gene: TRBV2; j_gene: TRBJ2-2; d_gene: .; CDR3aa: CASSGSAGPTGELFF; CDR3nt: TGTGCCAGCAGTGGTTCCGCGGGTCCCACCGGGGAGCTGTTTTTT
abundance: .; v_gene: TRBV29-1; j_gene: TRBJ1-5; d_gene: .; CDR3aa: CSVAGGGQPQHF; CDR3nt: TGCAGCGTTGCTGGGGGAGGCCAGCCCCAGCATTTT
abundance: few; v_gene: TRBV7-2; j_gene: TRBJ2-7; d_gene: .; CDR3aa: CASSSGPSYEQYF; CDR3nt: TGTGCCAGCAGCTCCGGGCCATCCTACGAGCAGTACTTC
abundance: .; v_gene: TRBV9; j_gene: TRBJ2-5; d_gene: .; CDR3aa: CASSVSQTQYF; CDR3nt: TGTGCCAGCAGCGTATCCCAGACCCAGTACTTC
abundance: few; v_gene: TRBV7-9; j_gene: TRBJ2-1; d_gene: TRBD2; CDR3aa: CASVAGGPGNEQFF; CDR3nt: TGTGCCAGTGTAGCGGGAGGGCCTGGGAATGAGCAGTTCTTC
abundance: .; v_gene: TRBV2; j_gene: TRBJ2-7; d_gene: .; CDR3aa: CASRSIRLSGDEQYF; CDR3nt: TGTGCCAGCAGATCAATTAGACTGAGCGGAGACGAGCAGTACTTC
abundance: .; v_gene: TRBV5-6; j_gene: TRBJ2-5; d_gene: .; CDR3aa: CASSLVLADLQETQYF; CDR3nt: TGTGCCAGCAGCTTGGTGTTAGCGGATCTCCAAGAGACCCAGTACTTC
abundance: few; v_gene: TRBV13; j_gene: TRBJ1-1; d_gene: .; CDR3aa: CASSPLPLTEAFF; CDR3nt: TGTGCCAGCAGCCCCCTTCCCCTCACTGAAGCTTTCTTT